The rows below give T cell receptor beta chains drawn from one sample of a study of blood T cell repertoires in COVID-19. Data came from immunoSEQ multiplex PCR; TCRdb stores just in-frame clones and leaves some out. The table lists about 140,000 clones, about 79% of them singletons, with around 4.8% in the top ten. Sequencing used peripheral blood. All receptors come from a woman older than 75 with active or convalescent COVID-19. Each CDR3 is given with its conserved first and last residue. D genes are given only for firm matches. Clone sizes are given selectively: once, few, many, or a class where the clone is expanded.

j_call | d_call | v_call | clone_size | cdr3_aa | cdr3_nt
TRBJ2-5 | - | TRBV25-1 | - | CASSVGGVAGETQYF | TGTGCCAGCAGTGTTGGGGGAGTGGCGGGGGAGACCCAGTACTTC
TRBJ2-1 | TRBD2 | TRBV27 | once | CASSLSAGGPYNEQFF | TGTGCCAGCAGTTTATCCGCGGGGGGGCCGTACAATGAGCAGTTCTTC
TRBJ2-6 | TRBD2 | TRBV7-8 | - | CASSLVAGGPSGANVLTF | TGTGCCAGCAGCTTAGTAGCGGGGGGGCCTTCTGGGGCCAACGTCCTGACTTTC
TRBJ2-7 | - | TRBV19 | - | CASSRRATYEQYF | TGTGCCAGTAGTAGGAGGGCCACCTACGAGCAGTACTTC
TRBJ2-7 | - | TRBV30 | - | CAWSQGTYEQYF | TGTGCCTGGTCGCAGGGGACCTACGAGCAGTACTTC
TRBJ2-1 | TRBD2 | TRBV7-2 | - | CASSFGGFGNEQFF | TGTGCCAGCAGCTTCGGGGGGTTCGGCAATGAGCAGTTCTTC
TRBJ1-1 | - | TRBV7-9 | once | CASSASHGGVEAFF | TGTGCCAGCAGCGCTTCGCATGGGGGGGTTGAAGCTTTCTTT
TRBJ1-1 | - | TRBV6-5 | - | CASSNPGVSGPEAFF | TGTGCCAGCAGTAATCCAGGGGTGAGTGGCCCTGAAGCTTTCTTT
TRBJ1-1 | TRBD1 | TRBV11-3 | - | CASSSGTGDTEAFF | TGTGCCAGCAGCTCCGGGACAGGGGACACTGAAGCTTTCTTT
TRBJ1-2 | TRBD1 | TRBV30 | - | CAWGTGRYYGYTF | TGTGCCTGGGGGACAGGGAGGTACTATGGCTACACCTTC
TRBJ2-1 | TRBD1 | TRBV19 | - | CASTTDRGNEQFF | TGTGCCAGTACCACGGACAGGGGCAATGAGCAGTTCTTC
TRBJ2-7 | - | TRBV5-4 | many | CASSRPGSGYEQYF | TGTGCCAGCAGCCGTCCGGGTAGCGGATACGAGCAGTACTTC
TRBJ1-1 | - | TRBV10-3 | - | CAIREVARGTEAFF | TGTGCCATCAGAGAAGTCGCTCGGGGCACTGAAGCTTTCTTT
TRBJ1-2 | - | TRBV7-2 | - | CASSLVGLVGYGYTF | TGTGCCAGCAGCTTAGTTGGTCTAGTTGGCTATGGCTACACCTTC
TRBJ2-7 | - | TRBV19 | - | CASSIRAGAMGRYEQYF | TGTGCCAGTAGTATACGGGCTGGAGCAATGGGGCGATACGAGCAGTACTTC
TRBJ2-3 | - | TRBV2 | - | CASKSPEADTQYF | TGTGCCAGCAAATCCCCTGAGGCAGATACGCAGTATTTT
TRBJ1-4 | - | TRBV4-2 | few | CASSLRGATNEKLFF | TGTGCCAGCAGCCTCAGGGGTGCAACTAATGAAAAACTGTTTTTT
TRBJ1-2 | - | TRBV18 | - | CASSPLPGGTNYGYTF | TGTGCCAGCTCACCGCTCCCCGGGGGTACTAACTATGGCTACACCTTC
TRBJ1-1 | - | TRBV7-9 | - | CASSSISISRTEAFF | TGTGCCAGCAGCTCGATAAGTATAAGTAGAACTGAAGCTTTCTTT
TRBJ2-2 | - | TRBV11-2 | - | CASSLWQNTGELFF | TGTGCCAGCAGCTTATGGCAGAACACCGGGGAGCTGTTTTTT
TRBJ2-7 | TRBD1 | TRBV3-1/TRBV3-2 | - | CASSQNPLQGAYEQYF | TGTGCCAGCAGCCAAAACCCCTTGCAGGGGGCCTACGAGCAGTACTTC
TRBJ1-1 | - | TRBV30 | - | CAWSVRRGVNTEAFF | TGTGCCTGGAGTGTACGCAGGGGTGTGAACACTGAAGCTTTCTTT
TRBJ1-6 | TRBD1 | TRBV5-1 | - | CASSVTGVESPLHF | TGCGCCAGCAGCGTTACAGGGGTTGAATCACCCCTCCACTTT
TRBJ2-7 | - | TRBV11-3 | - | CASRVQRSYEQYF | TGTGCCAGCAGGGTGCAGAGGTCCTACGAGCAGTACTTC
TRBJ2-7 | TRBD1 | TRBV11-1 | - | CASQDRGLPYEQYF | TGTGCCAGCCAGGACAGGGGGCTCCCCTACGAGCAGTACTTC
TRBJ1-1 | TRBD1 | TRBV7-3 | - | CASSGDSYTEAFF | TGTGCCAGCAGCGGGGACAGCTACACTGAAGCTTTCTTT
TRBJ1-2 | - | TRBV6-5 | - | CASNGGGVYGYTF | TGTGCCAGCAATGGTGGGGGGGTCTATGGCTACACCTTC
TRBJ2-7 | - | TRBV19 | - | CASSIGGKASYEQYF | TGTGCCAGTAGTATCGGGGGAAAGGCGTCCTACGAGCAGTACTTC
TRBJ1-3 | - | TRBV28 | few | CASRTTNSGNTIYF | TGTGCCAGCAGAACTACAAATTCTGGAAACACCATATATTTT
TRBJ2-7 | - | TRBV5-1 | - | CASSLAGSYEQYF | TGCGCCAGCAGCTTGGCGGGCTCCTACGAGCAGTACTTC
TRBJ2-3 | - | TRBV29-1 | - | CSVGYKNTDTQYF | TGCAGCGTTGGATACAAGAACACAGATACGCAGTATTTT
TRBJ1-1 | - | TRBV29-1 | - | CSVEPTGMNTEAFF | TGCAGCGTTGAACCCACAGGCATGAACACTGAAGCTTTCTTT
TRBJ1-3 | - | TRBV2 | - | CASSGGGRVSGNTIYF | TGTGCCAGCAGTGGGGGAGGGCGTGTCTCTGGAAACACCATATATTTT
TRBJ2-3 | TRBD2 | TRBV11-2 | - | CASSYGGGASSTDTQYF | TGTGCCAGCAGCTACGGCGGGGGGGCTTCTAGCACAGATACGCAGTATTTT
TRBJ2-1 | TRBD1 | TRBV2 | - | CASRDRDHEQFF | TGTGCCAGCCGGGACAGGGACCATGAGCAGTTCTTC
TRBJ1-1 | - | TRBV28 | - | CASSLEYTEAFF | TGTGCCAGCAGTTTGGAGTACACTGAAGCTTTCTTT
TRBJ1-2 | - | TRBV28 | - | CASSGRGSARYGYTF | TGTGCCAGTTCAGGGAGGGGGTCTGCTCGGTATGGCTACACCTTC
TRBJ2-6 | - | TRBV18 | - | CASSPGGFRDLSSGANVLTF | TGTGCCAGCTCACCAGGAGGCTTCCGAGACCTTTCCTCTGGGGCCAACGTCCTGACTTTC
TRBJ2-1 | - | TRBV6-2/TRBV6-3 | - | CASSLTAGGGSYNEQFF | TGTGCCAGCAGCCTAACAGCAGGAGGTGGGTCCTACAATGAGCAGTTCTTC
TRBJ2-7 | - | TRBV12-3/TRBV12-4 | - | CASSLRGYEQYF | TGTGCCAGCAGTTTAAGGGGCTACGAGCAGTACTTC
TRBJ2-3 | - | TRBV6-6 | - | CASSDNRADTQYF | TGTGCCAGCAGTGACAACAGGGCAGATACGCAGTATTTT
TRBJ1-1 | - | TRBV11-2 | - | CASSSLSGEGIMNTEAFF | TGTGCCAGCAGCTCTCTGTCGGGTGAGGGAATCATGAACACTGAAGCTTTCTTT
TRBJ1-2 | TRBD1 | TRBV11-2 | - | CASSPGQALYGYTF | TGTGCCAGCAGCCCCGGACAGGCGTTGTACGGCTACACCTTC
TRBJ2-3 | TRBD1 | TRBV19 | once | CASSITGTGSTDTQYF | TGTGCCAGTAGTATAACCGGGACAGGGAGCACAGATACGCAGTATTTT
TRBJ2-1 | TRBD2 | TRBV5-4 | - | CASRLAGGPSNEQFF | TGTGCCAGCAGACTAGCGGGGGGGCCGTCCAATGAGCAGTTCTTC